This T cell receptor beta chain was documented in a study of cytomegalovirus exposure and HLA in healthy donors. The study's findings and limits: TCR beta sequences reportedly predicted most subjects' HLA-A and HLA-B alleles accurately. Trimming of TCR beta V- and J-genes showed a link, identified in a later analysis, to a missense DCLRE1C variant. There were reportedly fewer N-insertions in an Asian-associated ancestry cluster than the roughly 670-donor mean, in a later analysis.

To note about this clone: Its antigen is unknown.

PCR involved 60 Vbeta and 13 Jbeta primers. The table came from immunoSEQ multiplex PCR; TCRdb's copy has only in-frame clones and leaves some out. Its clone listing holds about 110,000 clones. Per germline, CDR1 MNHEY and CDR2 SVGAGI. V was pared by 6 bases and J by 10 bases, with 11 bases of the junction left unmatched. The CDR3 length is 14 residues. The receptor was isolated from a man in his thirties or forties in good health and CMV-seronegative. The sample was PBMCs. V and J are TRBV6-5 and TRBJ2-1; 8 bases match TRBD2. CDR3 nucleotide sequence: TGTGCCAGCAGCCCCCCCGGGGGGGTGGGGGAGCAGTTCTTC. Protein: CASSPPGGVGEQFF.